This T cell receptor beta chain was obtained from a study of shared T cell receptors in the human thymus. Only in-frame clones appear in the TCRdb table, and some are missing; sequencing was by immunoSEQ multiplex PCR. This sample has 500,000 to 750,000 clones, with more than 75% found just once. This CDR3 region has 16 residues. CDR1 and CDR2 from the germline V gene are MGHRA and YSYEKL. Trimming cost V 3 bases and J 1 base; bases outside gene matches: 2. This sample was shared with a second study, whose subject was human thymus T cells. As reported in that work: Thymic repertoires overlap heavily among unrelated individuals, related research has reported.

Sequencing was performed on thymocytes. This receptor was taken from a boy under two years old with a congenital heart defect. The V call is TRBV4-1, the J call TRBJ2-1; the match to TRBD2 covers 11 bases. The CDR3, as DNA: TGCGCCAGCAGCCACGTAGCGGGAGGGTCCTACAATGAGCAGTTCTTC. Protein: CASSHVAGGSYNEQFF.